A single T cell receptor (beta chain) is shown here with its context. This entry comes from a study of T cell changes during pregnancy in multiple sclerosis. Clones were sequenced by immunoSEQ multiplex PCR, and TCRdb holds only the in-frame ones, with some missing. The repertoire holds under 85,000 clones, with 90% to 95% as singletons. The sequencing used peripheral blood, collected in the third trimester of pregnancy. The TCR sequence derives from a female donor with multiple sclerosis, enrolled in a pregnancy study.

CDR3 amino acids: CASSPATGLLNEKLFF. For the CDR3, the DNA is TGTGCCAGCAGTCCGGCGACAGGGCTCCTTAATGAAAAACTGTTTTTT. V gene TRBV7-8 combines with J gene TRBJ1-4; 7 bases agree with TRBD1. Germline CDR1 is SGHVS and CDR2 is FQNEAQ. The CDR3 runs 16 residues. V gave up 6 bases and J gave up 4 bases; unmatched junction bases: 11.